In its sample, the clone carrying this T cell receptor beta chain was seen a few times. Its matching antigen is unknown. This entry belongs to a study of chemoradiotherapy in HPV16-positive cancers. General study results and limits: The functional HPV-specific definition rests on just a couple of HPV16-positive patients. Non-HPV-specific T cells did not expand in tumors during treatment, whereas candidate HPV-specific clones and E7-related motifs did.

Using immunoSEQ multiplex PCR, the repertoire was profiled, and TCRdb retains in-frame clones only, with some absent. The sample records around 15,000 clones, 60% to 85% being singletons. Samples were taken several times over chemoradiotherapy. The specimen was collected from a patient who underwent chemoradiotherapy. The TCR comes from a human donor with HPV-associated anogenital cancer.

CDR3 in amino acids: CASSFTLLTVKHGYTF. The CDR3 region has the DNA TGTGCCAGCAGCTTCACACTCCTGACGGTGAAGCATGGCTACACCTTC. The chain employs TRBV11-3 and TRBJ1-2; D gene unclear. This CDR3 has 16 amino acids. Trimming took off 3 bases at V and 6 bases at J, with 20 bases between the two ends. The V gene's germline CDR1 is SGHNT and CDR2 YENEEA.